This T cell receptor (beta chain) was recorded in a study of spatial heterogeneity in lung cancer. Across the study: Each distinct TCR and UMI combination averaged more than ten appearances in raw reads. Overall study findings and caveats: Resection blood, more than follow-up blood, showed ubiquitous expanded tumor TCRs.

Comment on this clonotype: Antigen unknown.

A unique molecular identifier was carried by every single TCR cDNA molecule. MiXCR, run by TCRdb on the 5' RACE reads, gives a single entry per CDR3 protein. Of 72,000 or so distinct CDR3 sequences detected, approximately 9% appear once; the ten largest clones hold less than 2%. Germline V lookup: CDR1 ENHRY, CDR2 SYGVKD. V was clipped by 8 bases and J by 0 bases, with 7 bases between them. This CDR3 has 12 residues. Specified time point: blood at routine non-recurrence follow-up after resection. In each case, whole RNA from tumor, nontumor lung or frozen PBMC was sequenced unsorted. V gene TRBV10-3 combines with J gene TRBJ1-1; D is unclear. The sample in question was PBMCs, obtained at follow-up. This TCR came from a female donor with early-stage non-small cell lung cancer. CDR3 amino acids: CAIGTLNTEAFF. DNA of the CDR3: TGTGCCATCGGAACCCTGAACACTGAAGCTTTCTTT.